This T cell receptor beta chain derives from a study of blood T cells in healthy people across ages. Germline values: CDR1 GTSNPN, CDR2 SVGIG (reference sequence). This CDR3 has 15 residues. Trimming took off 0 bases at V and 7 bases at J, with 15 bases between the two ends. Sample-barcoded 5' priming and a J-beta primer mix drove a second PCR of roughly 6 to 12 cycles. From the 5' RACE reads, TCRdb called clonotypes with MiXCR, one entry per CDR3 protein. The sample consists of approximately 880,000 distinct CDR3 sequences, around 49% of them appearing once. This TCR came from a man aged 25 to 40 in good health. Material: blood. The chain uses TRBV30 and TRBJ2-2; the D is unclear. CDR3 sequence reads: CAWSVRLVKGGELFF. CDR3 bases: TGTGCCTGGAGTGTCCGATTGGTGAAGGGCGGGGAGCTGTTTTTT.